The clone carrying this TCR beta chain has just a few counts. This sample was taken from a study of blood T cell repertoires in COVID-19. V lost 6 bases to trimming and J lost 2 bases; unmatched junction nucleotides: 1. The germline V gene encodes CDR1 MNHEY and CDR2 SVGAGI. The CDR3 consists of 13 residues. Profiling relied on immunoSEQ multiplex PCR, and the TCRdb table lists in-frame clones only, not all of them. The sample has 70,000 to 95,000 clones, 90% to 95% seen once; the top ten hold about 4.5%. This clonotype was sampled from a human donor with active COVID-19. The donor label of this sample is uncertain. The V and J genes are TRBV6-5 and TRBJ2-1; TRBD2 agrees at 7 bases. The specimen sequenced was peripheral blood. CDR3 sequence reads: CASRSGAYNEQFF. The CDR3 DNA reads as TGTGCCAGCAGGAGCGGGGCCTACAATGAGCAGTTCTTC.